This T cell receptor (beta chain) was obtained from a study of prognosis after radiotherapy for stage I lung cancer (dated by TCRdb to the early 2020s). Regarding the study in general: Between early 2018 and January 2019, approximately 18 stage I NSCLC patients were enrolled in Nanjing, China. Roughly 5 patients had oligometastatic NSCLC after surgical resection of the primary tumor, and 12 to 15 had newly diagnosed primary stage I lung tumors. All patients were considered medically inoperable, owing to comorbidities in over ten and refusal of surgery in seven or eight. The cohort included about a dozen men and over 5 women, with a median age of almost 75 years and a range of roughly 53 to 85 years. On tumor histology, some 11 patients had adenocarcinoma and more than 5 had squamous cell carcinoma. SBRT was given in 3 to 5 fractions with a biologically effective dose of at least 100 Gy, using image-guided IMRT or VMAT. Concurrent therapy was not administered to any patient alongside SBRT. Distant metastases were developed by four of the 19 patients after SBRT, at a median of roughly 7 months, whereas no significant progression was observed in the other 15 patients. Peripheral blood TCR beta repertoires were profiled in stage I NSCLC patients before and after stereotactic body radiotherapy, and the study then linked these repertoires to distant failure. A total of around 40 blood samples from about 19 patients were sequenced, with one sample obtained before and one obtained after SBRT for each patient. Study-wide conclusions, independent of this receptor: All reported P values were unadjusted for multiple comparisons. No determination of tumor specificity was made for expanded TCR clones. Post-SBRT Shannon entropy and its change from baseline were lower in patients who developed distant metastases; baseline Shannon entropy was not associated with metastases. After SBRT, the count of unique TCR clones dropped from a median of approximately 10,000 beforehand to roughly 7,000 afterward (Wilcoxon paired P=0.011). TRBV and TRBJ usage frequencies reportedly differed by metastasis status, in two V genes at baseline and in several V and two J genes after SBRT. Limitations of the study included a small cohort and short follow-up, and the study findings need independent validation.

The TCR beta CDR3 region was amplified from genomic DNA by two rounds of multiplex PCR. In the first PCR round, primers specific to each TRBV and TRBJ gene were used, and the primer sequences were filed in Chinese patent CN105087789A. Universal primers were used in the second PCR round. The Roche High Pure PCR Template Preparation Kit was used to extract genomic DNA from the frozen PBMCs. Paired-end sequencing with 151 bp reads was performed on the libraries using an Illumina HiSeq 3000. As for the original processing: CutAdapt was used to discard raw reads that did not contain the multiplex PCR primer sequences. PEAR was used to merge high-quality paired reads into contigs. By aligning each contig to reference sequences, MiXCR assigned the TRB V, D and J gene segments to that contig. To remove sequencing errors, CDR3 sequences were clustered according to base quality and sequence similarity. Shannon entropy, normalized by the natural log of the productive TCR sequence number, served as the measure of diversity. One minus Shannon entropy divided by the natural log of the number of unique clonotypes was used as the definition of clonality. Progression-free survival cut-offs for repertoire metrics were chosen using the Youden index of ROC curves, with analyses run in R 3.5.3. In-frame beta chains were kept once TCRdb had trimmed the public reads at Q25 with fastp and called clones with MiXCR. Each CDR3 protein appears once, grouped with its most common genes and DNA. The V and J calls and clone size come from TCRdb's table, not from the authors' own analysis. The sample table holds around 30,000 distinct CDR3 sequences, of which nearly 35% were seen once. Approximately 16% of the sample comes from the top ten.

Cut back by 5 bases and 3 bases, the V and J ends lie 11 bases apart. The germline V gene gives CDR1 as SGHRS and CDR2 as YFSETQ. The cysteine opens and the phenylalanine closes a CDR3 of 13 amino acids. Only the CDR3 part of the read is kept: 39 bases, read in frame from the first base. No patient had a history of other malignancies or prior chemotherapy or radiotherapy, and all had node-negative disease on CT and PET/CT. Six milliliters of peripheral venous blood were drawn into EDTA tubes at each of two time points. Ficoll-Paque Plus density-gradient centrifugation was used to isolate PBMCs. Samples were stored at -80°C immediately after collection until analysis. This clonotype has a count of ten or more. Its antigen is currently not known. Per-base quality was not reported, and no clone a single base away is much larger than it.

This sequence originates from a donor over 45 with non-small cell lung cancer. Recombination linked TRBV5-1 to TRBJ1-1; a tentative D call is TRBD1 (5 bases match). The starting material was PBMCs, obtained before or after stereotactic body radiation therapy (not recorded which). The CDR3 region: CASRVDTYTEAFF. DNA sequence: TGCGCCAGCAGGGTGGACACTTACACTGAAGCTTTCTTT.